This T cell receptor beta chain was profiled in a study of response to subunit inactivated influenza vaccine. In TCRdb, the RT-PCR reads were re-called with MiXCR into one record per CDR3 protein. The sample includes roughly 500,000 distinct CDR3 sequences, approximately 22% seen only once; the top ten take around 2.8%. There are 12 residues in the CDR3. Germline V gene lookup returns CDR1 DFQATT and CDR2 SNEGSKA (reference sequence). For this clonotype: Its antigen is unidentified.

Study outcomes and limitations: Few new T cells, the authors suggested, are recruited by each seasonal influenza vaccination.

The same data also went into a second study, on T cells expressing NK-cell markers. As that report states: 5'RACE template switching built TCR beta cDNA with unique molecular identifiers. Several experiments added an anti-gamma-delta TCR antibody to sort only alpha-beta TCR T cells. HCMV specificity of the expanded NKG2C+ T cell clones stayed unclear.

This material consisted of CD4+ T cells sorted from PBMCs, taken 11 to 12 days after vaccination. This chain connects TRBV20-1 to TRBJ2-7; D gene unclear. The clonotype comes from a man aged 50 or older who received an inactivated influenza vaccine. The CDR3 bases are TGCAGCCAAGCAGGCAGCGCCTACGAGCAGTACTTC. Protein sequence: CSQAGSAYEQYF.